The sequence of this TCR beta chain was determined in a study of shared T cell receptors in the human thymus (dated by TCRdb to about 2021). In the study overall: The study investigated the way shared, self-reactive T-cell receptor alpha chains are produced in the human thymus.

The library relied on the immunoSEQ multiplex PCR assay. TCRdb's version of the immuneACCESS table is confined to in-frame rearrangements and falls short of the full clone set. An unresolved V gene accounts for under half of the shortfall where checked; the remainder is of unknown origin. The table for this sample lists some 640,000 clones; roughly 86% of them were counted only once. The leading ten clones occupy 0.009% to 0.0095% of the sample. The junction carries 14 bases between V and J, which are trimmed by 2 bases and 3 bases respectively. The CDR1 and CDR2 encoded by the germline V gene are SGHAT and FQNNGV. From the cysteine through the phenylalanine, the CDR3 covers 16 amino acids. Of the read, only the CDR3 DNA is kept; its 48 bases are in frame from base 1. To note about this clone: The target of this receptor is not known. Base quality data are lacking; no much larger clone is found one base away.

The sample was also reused in another study, on human thymus T cells. According to the second study: Immunologically healthy infants undergoing open corrective cardiac surgery for congenital heart defects in Finland were used as donors. Thymus tissue was collected as surgical resects that were removed during corrective cardiac surgery. Usage of V and J gene segments appeared to be biased in both the thymic and the peripheral blood repertoires. The related research reported highly overlapping thymic TCR repertoires among unrelated individuals. TCR alpha and beta repertoires from under 10 infant thymus samples and a few related peripheral blood samples were characterized in the study. Donor ages ranged from 7 to 244 days, and the cohort comprised five or six male and a couple of female infants. Thymocytes were freed from the tissue by mechanical means and kept at -70 degrees C as pellets of roughly 8.5-31 million cells. A QIAsymphony instrument was used to extract genomic DNA from frozen cell pellets. The immunoSEQ multiplex PCR assay was used to amplify the TCRB and TCRAD loci from a standardized amount of quality-controlled genomic DNA. The amplicons covered the V(D)J region and were long enough to include the CDR3 and to identify the V and J genes. Amplicon sequencing was performed on an Illumina platform through the commercial immunoSEQ service. Primer bias and sequencing errors were corrected as previously described, and TCRAD and TCRB were defined on the basis of the IMGT database. Repertoires were analysed with immunoSEQ Analyzer 3.0 and VDJTools, covering basic statistics, V/J segment usage, diversity estimates, rarefaction and pairwise overlap. To estimate diversity, the Chao1, ChaoE, Efron-Thisted, Shannon and inverse Simpson indices were applied, and diversity was also estimated on datasets down-sampled to the smallest sample. For repertoire overlap, CDR3 nucleotide sequence, V gene and J gene had to match strictly, and clustering was done by Jaccard-based multidimensional scaling. On average, thymus samples gave around 810,000 unique TCRB clonotypes, whereas blood samples gave roughly 86,000.

This receptor was obtained from a boy younger than two with a congenital heart defect. Donor details come from another sample of the same person, matched by shared clones. In this chain, TRBV11-2 is recombined with TRBJ2-1; the D gene is not confidently resolved. The sequenced material came from thymocytes. The nucleotides read TGTGCCAGCAGCTTACCAGGCAGGCCAGACTACAATGAGCAGTTCTTC. Translated, this gives CASSLPGRPDYNEQFF.